This T cell receptor (beta chain) was retrieved from a study of OX40 agonist ivuxolimab in advanced cancers. About the study: Patient treatment consisted of intravenous ivuxolimab administration every 2 weeks at 0.01 to 10 mg/kg. Those enrolled were 82.7% male, with a mean age of approximately 60 years and ages from about 20 to 90.

Trimming removed 3 bases at V and 8 bases at J, with 16 bases between. The length of the CDR3 is 14 residues. Germline CDR1 and CDR2: MNHEY and SMNVEV (reference sequence). Sequencing was performed with immunoSEQ multiplex PCR; in TCRdb, only in-frame clones are kept and a portion is missing. The sample carries fewer than 40,000 clones, 60% to 85% recorded once. This clone was observed a handful of times. Its antigen is not identified. Whole-study results and caveats: Partial responders at 0.1-3.0 mg/kg had among the lowest clonal expansion. The study did not work out the antigen specificity of the expanded peripheral T cells.

The clonotype was recovered from an adult with an advanced solid tumor such as melanoma, head and neck, liver or kidney cancer. V gene TRBV27 combines with J gene TRBJ1-1; a possible D gene is TRBD1 (5 bases). The source material was CD4+ or CD8+ T cells sorted from blood, sampled in a trial of the OX40 agonist ivuxolimab. The CDR3 here is CASSFGHGRLEAFF. Written as DNA, the CDR3 is TGTGCCAGCAGTTTCGGACACGGCCGCTTAGAAGCTTTCTTT.